Listed here are 16 T cell receptor beta chains from one sample, sequenced in a study of T cells expressing NK-cell markers. After re-calling the 5' RACE reads, TCRdb lists one entry per CDR3 protein, DNA absent. The sample totals 300,000 to 500,000 distinct CDR3 sequences. Input material: blood T cells: a sorted CD56 or NKG2C T cell subset, CD4+ or CD8+ T cells, or bulk PBMC T cells (not recorded which). The receptors here all came from a woman in her fifties or sixties in good health.

The gene calls are TRBV9 and TRBJ1-2. The CDR3 length is 14 residues. Germline V gene lookup returns CDR1 SGDLS and CDR2 YYNGEE. The CDR3 reads CASSVSAPNYGYTF.

The chain recombines TRBV20-1 with TRBJ2-7; with no DNA, the TCRdb D assignment of TRBD1 cannot be verified. CDR1 is DFQATT, CDR2 SNEGSKA, per germline (reference sequence). The CDR3 sequence is 15 residues long. This CDR3 reads CSAAPGGIRTHEQYF.

The chain employs TRBV29-1 and TRBJ1-1. Germline assignment: CDR1 SQVTM and CDR2 ANQGSEA. This CDR3 comprises 12 residues. This chain's CDR3 is CSVVGRSAEAFF. Full variable domain (rest looked up from reference TRBV29-1 and TRBJ1-1): SAVISQKPSRDICQRGTSLTIQCQVDSQVTMMFWYRQQPGQSLTLIATANQGSEATYESGFVIDKFPISRPNLTFSTLTVSNMSPEDSSIYLCSVVGRSAEAFFGQGTRLTVV.

The CDR3 sequence: CASSQVTGLSTDTQYF. This chain joins TRBV14 and TRBJ2-3; TCRdb proposes TRBD2, but this gene call is untestable without DNA. Germline V lookup: CDR1 SGHDN, CDR2 FVKESK. The CDR3 has 16 amino acids.

The V and J genes are TRBV20-1 and TRBJ1-4. Germline-derived CDR1 and CDR2 are DFQATT and SNEGSKA (reference sequence). The length of the CDR3 is 15 residues. The CDR3 reads CSATSWQATNEKLFF.

This chain uses TRBV7-9 with TRBJ2-7; the D gene TCRdb calls, TRBD2, cannot be checked with no DNA. This CDR3 is built from 15 residues. Germline V gene data show CDR1 as SEHNR and CDR2 as FQNEAQ (reference sequence). CDR3 amino acids: CASSLVPAGGYEQYF. Combining the CDR3 with reference TRBV7-9 and TRBJ2-7 gives the whole variable domain DTGVSQNPRHKITKRGQNVTFRCDPISEHNRLYWYRQTLGQGPEFLTYFQNEAQLEKSRLLSDRFSAERPKGSFSTLEIQRTEQGDSAMYLCASSLVPAGGYEQYFGPGTRLTVT.

This chain joins TRBV7-3 and TRBJ2-6. CDR3 length: 15 amino acids. From germline, CDR1 is SGHTA and CDR2 FQGTGA. CDR3 region: CASSPDGTGANVLTF.

The genes are TRBV5-1 and TRBJ2-5; TCRdb reports TRBD1, a call that lacks DNA to check it against. This CDR3 region has 16 residues. The germline CDR1 and CDR2 sequences are SGHRS and YFSETQ. CDR3 residues: CASSRTDRGVQETQYF.

The CDR3 loop is CASEGTGLRATEAFF. V usage is TRBV6-1 and J usage is TRBJ1-1; TCRdb's assignment of TRBD1 cannot be checked, as there is no DNA. CDR3 length: 15 residues. The V gene's germline CDR1 is MNHNS and CDR2 SASEGT.

This chain links TRBV6-5 with TRBJ2-1. This CDR3 has 16 amino acids. Germline V lookup: CDR1 MNHEY, CDR2 SVGAGI. CDR3 loop: CASSYWSGSSYNEQFF.

This chain uses TRBV5-1 with TRBJ2-3; TCRdb indicates TRBD2, and absent DNA this call remains unverified. Per germline, CDR1 SGHRS and CDR2 YFSETQ. The CDR3 covers 16 residues. CDR3 loop: CASSLRGTSDTDTQYF. Combining the CDR3 with reference TRBV5-1 and TRBJ2-3 gives the whole variable domain KAGVTQTPRYLIKTRGQQVTLSCSPISGHRSVSWYQQTPGQGLQFLFEYFSETQRNKGNFPGRFSGRQFSNSRSEMNVSTLELGDSALYLCASSLRGTSDTDTQYFGPGTRLTVL.

The chain recombines TRBV10-1 with TRBJ2-2. The CDR3 is 13 residues long. The germline gives CDR1 WNHNN, CDR2 SYGVQD (reference sequence). The CDR3: CASSGQLTGELFF.

V and J are TRBV5-6 and TRBJ2-7; TCRdb reports TRBD2, a call that lacks DNA to check it against. CDR1 SGHDT and CDR2 YYEEEE come from the germline V gene. The CDR3 consists of 17 residues. This CDR3 reads CASSLGLAGLNSYEQYF.

The gene calls are TRBV4-1 and TRBJ2-7; TCRdb calls TRBD1, which cannot be checked without DNA. The germline V gene encodes CDR1 MGHRA and CDR2 YSYEKL. This CDR3 spans 16 amino acids. The CDR3 loop reads CASSLHSGTRSYEQYF.

The chain has TRBV25-1 and TRBJ2-7; TCRdb reports TRBD1, a call that lacks DNA to check it against. The length of the CDR3 is 14 residues. The germline V gene has CDR1 MGHDK and CDR2 SYGVNS. CDR3 in amino acids: CASSEGGPPYEQYF.

J is TRBJ2-1 and V is TRBV18; TCRdb's assignment of TRBD2 cannot be checked, as there is no DNA. This CDR3 has 16 amino acids. Germline CDR1 reads KGHSH; CDR2 reads LQKENI. The CDR3 sequence: CASSPLAGGLHNEQFF.